Sequencing of this T cell receptor (beta chain) was carried out in a study of blood T cell repertoires in COVID-19. Trimming shortened V by 3 bases and J by 4 bases, and 7 bases separated the two germline ends. The CDR3 sequence is 13 residues long. The V gene's germline CDR1 is SGHTA and CDR2 FQGNSA. Generated by immunoSEQ multiplex PCR, the TCRdb table keeps only in-frame clones and is missing some. The data hold roughly 140,000 clones, with approximately 90% observed a single time. The chain is built from TRBV7-2 and TRBJ2-1; perhaps TRBD2 as D (6 bases). Specimen: peripheral blood. This clonotype originated in a human donor in a cohort sampled during active COVID-19. The CDR3 nucleotides are TGTGCCAGCAGCTTGACTAGATACAATGAGCAGTTCTTC. It encodes CASSLTRYNEQFF. Looking up the rest from reference TRBV7-2 and TRBJ2-1 gives the full variable domain: GAGVSQSPSNKVTEKGKDVELRCDPISGHTALYWYRQSLGQGLEFLIYFQGNSAPDKSGLPSDRFSAERTGGSVSTLTIQRTQQEDSAVYLCASSLTRYNEQFFGPGTRLTVL.